This is a list of T cell receptor beta chains from one sample in a study of blood T cell repertoires in COVID-19. Generated by immunoSEQ multiplex PCR, the TCRdb table keeps only in-frame clones and is missing some. The repertoire holds tens of thousands of clones, with approximately 90% as singletons. Sequenced: peripheral blood. The receptors were sampled from a man aged 60 to 75 with acute or convalescent COVID-19. Each CDR3 is given with its conserved first and last residue. D genes are given only for firm matches. The size of a clone is reported for some rows only, either as once, few or many, or as a class for expanded clones.

abundance: NA
j_gene: TRBJ2-1
v_gene: TRBV27
len: 18
d_gene: TRBD1
CDR3nt: TGTGCCAGCAGTTCTTACTCCTACAGGGGGCAAGGGGACAATGAGCAGTTCTTC
CDR3aa: CASSSYSYRGQGDNEQFF

abundance: NA
j_gene: TRBJ1-4
v_gene: TRBV7-2
len: 15
d_gene: NA
CDR3nt: TGTGCCAGCAGCTTAGTTCCCACAGATGACGAAAAACTGTTTTTT
CDR3aa: CASSLVPTDDEKLFF

abundance: NA
j_gene: TRBJ1-6
v_gene: TRBV7-8
len: 16
d_gene: NA
CDR3nt: TGTGCCAGCAGCCTCGGACTCAGCTCCTATAATTCACCCCTCCACTTT
CDR3aa: CASSLGLSSYNSPLHF

abundance: NA
j_gene: TRBJ1-2
v_gene: TRBV4-3
len: 15
d_gene: NA
CDR3nt: TGCGCCAGCAGCCAAGGTGAGGGCGGGATGAGAGGCTACACCTTC
CDR3aa: CASSQGEGGMRGYTF

abundance: few
j_gene: TRBJ1-5
v_gene: TRBV7-2
len: 14
d_gene: NA
CDR3nt: TGTGCCAGCAGTCGTGGAGGGTTAAAGCAGCCCCAGCATTTT
CDR3aa: CASSRGGLKQPQHF

abundance: NA
j_gene: TRBJ1-1
v_gene: TRBV12-5
len: 14
d_gene: NA
CDR3nt: TGTGCTAGTGGTTTGGTGGGTTCTAGCACTGAAGCTTTCTTT
CDR3aa: CASGLVGSSTEAFF

abundance: NA
j_gene: TRBJ1-1
v_gene: TRBV9
len: 12
d_gene: NA
CDR3nt: TGTGCCAGCAGCACTCGGGACAATGAAGCTTTCTTT
CDR3aa: CASSTRDNEAFF

abundance: NA
j_gene: TRBJ2-7
v_gene: TRBV6-2/TRBV6-3
len: 16
d_gene: NA
CDR3nt: TGTGCCAGCAGTTACGAACCCGGGTTGCCAAAGTACGAGCAGTACTTC
CDR3aa: CASSYEPGLPKYEQYF

abundance: NA
j_gene: TRBJ1-1
v_gene: TRBV24-1
len: 12
d_gene: NA
CDR3nt: TGTGCCACCAGTGGGAGTGGTTCTGAAGCTTTCTTT
CDR3aa: CATSGSGSEAFF

abundance: NA
j_gene: TRBJ1-2
v_gene: TRBV5-6
len: 13
d_gene: NA
CDR3nt: TGTGCCAGCAGCTTGGCACAGGACTATGGCTACACCTTC
CDR3aa: CASSLAQDYGYTF

abundance: NA
j_gene: TRBJ2-3
v_gene: TRBV6-5
len: 15
d_gene: TRBD1
CDR3nt: TGTGCCAGCATGGCCAGGGGGCCTAGCACAGATACGCAGTATTTT
CDR3aa: CASMARGPSTDTQYF

abundance: NA
j_gene: TRBJ2-7
v_gene: TRBV11-2
len: 14
d_gene: NA
CDR3nt: TGTGCCAGCAGCTTACCCGACAGCTCCTACGAGCAGTACTTC
CDR3aa: CASSLPDSSYEQYF

abundance: NA
j_gene: TRBJ1-2
v_gene: TRBV7-9
len: 13
d_gene: NA
CDR3nt: TGTGCCAGCAGCAGAGACAGTTACTATGGCTACACCTTC
CDR3aa: CASSRDSYYGYTF

abundance: NA
j_gene: TRBJ1-3
v_gene: TRBV3-1/TRBV3-2
len: 15
d_gene: TRBD1
CDR3nt: TGTGCCAGCAGCCCCGGACAGGGCGGGGGCTACACCATATATTTT
CDR3aa: CASSPGQGGGYTIYF

abundance: NA
j_gene: TRBJ1-2
v_gene: TRBV4-3
len: 17
d_gene: NA
CDR3nt: TGCGCCAGCAGCCAAGATTTCGGGTCCGGCGTTGCCTATGGCTACACCTTC
CDR3aa: CASSQDFGSGVAYGYTF

abundance: NA
j_gene: TRBJ1-4
v_gene: TRBV16
len: 13
d_gene: NA
CDR3nt: TGTGCCAGCAGCCCCGGGACATCTGAAAAACTGTTTTTT
CDR3aa: CASSPGTSEKLFF

abundance: NA
j_gene: TRBJ1-3
v_gene: TRBV7-2
len: 16
d_gene: NA
CDR3nt: TGTGCCAGCAGCCGCAATGCTCCCTCGGGGGGAAACACCATATATTTT
CDR3aa: CASSRNAPSGGNTIYF

abundance: NA
j_gene: TRBJ1-6
v_gene: TRBV18
len: 14
d_gene: TRBD1
CDR3nt: TGTGCCAGCTCACCCAGGGGGGAGATTTCACCCCTCCACTTT
CDR3aa: CASSPRGEISPLHF

abundance: NA
j_gene: TRBJ2-5
v_gene: TRBV14
len: 19
d_gene: TRBD2
CDR3nt: TGTGCCAGCAGCCAACGACTCGGACTAGCGGGGGTCATGGCGGAGACCCAGTACTTC
CDR3aa: CASSQRLGLAGVMAETQYF

abundance: NA
j_gene: TRBJ1-1
v_gene: TRBV6-5
len: 12
d_gene: NA
CDR3nt: TGTGCCAGCAGCGAGGGGAACACTGAAGCTTTCTTT
CDR3aa: CASSEGNTEAFF

abundance: NA
j_gene: TRBJ1-4
v_gene: TRBV9
len: 16
d_gene: NA
CDR3nt: TGTGCCAGCAGCGCCCTCGGTGGGGGGACTAATGAAAAACTGTTTTTT
CDR3aa: CASSALGGGTNEKLFF

abundance: NA
j_gene: TRBJ2-1
v_gene: TRBV7-2
len: 14
d_gene: TRBD2
CDR3nt: TGTGCCAGCAGCTTACGGGGACTATACAATGAGCAGTTCTTC
CDR3aa: CASSLRGLYNEQFF

abundance: NA
j_gene: TRBJ2-3
v_gene: TRBV2
len: 13
d_gene: NA
CDR3nt: TGTGCCGGAGGATTTTACGGCACAGATACGCAGTATTTT
CDR3aa: CAGGFYGTDTQYF

abundance: NA
j_gene: TRBJ2-2
v_gene: TRBV3-1/TRBV3-2
len: 15
d_gene: NA
CDR3nt: TGTGCCAGCAGCCCCCGACAGGAGAACACCGGGGAGCTGTTTTTT
CDR3aa: CASSPRQENTGELFF

abundance: NA
j_gene: TRBJ2-1
v_gene: TRBV14
len: 15
d_gene: TRBD1
CDR3nt: TGTGCCAGCAGCCAAGAGTACAGGGGGCAGGATGAGCAGTTCTTC
CDR3aa: CASSQEYRGQDEQFF

abundance: NA
j_gene: TRBJ1-3
v_gene: TRBV19
len: 16
d_gene: NA
CDR3nt: TGTGCCAGTAGTATTTTACGAGGGCCGACTGGAAACACCATATATTTT
CDR3aa: CASSILRGPTGNTIYF

abundance: once
j_gene: TRBJ1-2
v_gene: TRBV6-5
len: 13
d_gene: TRBD1
CDR3nt: TGTGCCAGCAAGAGGGACAGCCTCTATGGCTACACCTTC
CDR3aa: CASKRDSLYGYTF

abundance: NA
j_gene: TRBJ2-2
v_gene: TRBV19
len: 14
d_gene: NA
CDR3nt: TGTGCCAGTAGCGTCCGGGTCAACACCGGGGAGCTGTTTTTT
CDR3aa: CASSVRVNTGELFF

abundance: NA
j_gene: TRBJ1-2
v_gene: TRBV6-2/TRBV6-3
len: 13
d_gene: NA
CDR3nt: TGTGCCAGCAGCCTCCAGGGGTTTCGTGGCTACACCTTC
CDR3aa: CASSLQGFRGYTF

abundance: NA
j_gene: TRBJ2-5
v_gene: TRBV3-1/TRBV3-2
len: 12
d_gene: NA
CDR3nt: TGTGCCAGCAGATCTAGTCGGGAGACCCAGTACTTC
CDR3aa: CASRSSRETQYF

abundance: NA
j_gene: TRBJ2-7
v_gene: TRBV6-2/TRBV6-3
len: 14
d_gene: TRBD1
CDR3nt: TGTGCCAGCAGCAGGACAGGGGGGTCCTACGAGCAGTACTTC
CDR3aa: CASSRTGGSYEQYF

abundance: NA
j_gene: TRBJ1-6
v_gene: TRBV2
len: 14
d_gene: TRBD1
CDR3nt: TGTGCCAGCGAGGGAACAGGGGCAAGTTCACCCCTCCACTTT
CDR3aa: CASEGTGASSPLHF

abundance: NA
j_gene: TRBJ1-1
v_gene: TRBV5-1
len: 15
d_gene: TRBD1
CDR3nt: TGCGCCAGCAGCTTGGCAGGGGGAGCGAACACTGAAGCTTTCTTT
CDR3aa: CASSLAGGANTEAFF

abundance: NA
j_gene: TRBJ1-2
v_gene: TRBV6-5
len: 14
d_gene: NA
CDR3nt: TGTGCCAGCAGGTACCGGGACACTAACTATGGCTACACCTTC
CDR3aa: CASRYRDTNYGYTF

abundance: once
j_gene: TRBJ2-1
v_gene: TRBV6-5
len: 11
d_gene: NA
CDR3nt: TGTGCCAGCAGCACTCCCCTTAAGCAGTTCTTC
CDR3aa: CASSTPLKQFF

abundance: NA
j_gene: TRBJ2-1
v_gene: TRBV7-3
len: 17
d_gene: NA
CDR3nt: TGTGCCAGCAGCTTCCTTCCGGGGCGGGGCCTCTACAATGAGCAGTTCTTC
CDR3aa: CASSFLPGRGLYNEQFF

abundance: NA
j_gene: TRBJ2-7
v_gene: TRBV19
len: 14
d_gene: NA
CDR3nt: TGTGCCAGTAGTATCCCTGGAGTGGGCTACGAGCAGTACTTC
CDR3aa: CASSIPGVGYEQYF

abundance: NA
j_gene: TRBJ1-4
v_gene: TRBV5-1
len: 15
d_gene: NA
CDR3nt: TGCGCCAGCCTCTTCCAGGGGAACCTTAATGAAAAACTGTTTTTT
CDR3aa: CASLFQGNLNEKLFF

abundance: NA
j_gene: TRBJ1-1
v_gene: TRBV6-5
len: 13
d_gene: NA
CDR3nt: TGTGCCAGCAACCGGGGTAGCGTCACTGAAGCTTTCTTT
CDR3aa: CASNRGSVTEAFF

abundance: NA
j_gene: TRBJ1-1
v_gene: TRBV19
len: 13
d_gene: NA
CDR3nt: TGTGCCAGTAGTTACATGCAGGGCACTGAAGCTTTCTTT
CDR3aa: CASSYMQGTEAFF

abundance: NA
j_gene: TRBJ1-1
v_gene: TRBV18
len: 14
d_gene: NA
CDR3nt: TGTGCCAGCTCAGTTTCAGGGTTGGGTACTGAAGCTTTCTTT
CDR3aa: CASSVSGLGTEAFF

abundance: few
j_gene: TRBJ1-6
v_gene: TRBV6-5
len: 13
d_gene: NA
CDR3nt: TGTGCCACCAGAGACAGGCTTAATTCACCCCTCCACTTT
CDR3aa: CATRDRLNSPLHF

abundance: NA
j_gene: TRBJ1-5
v_gene: TRBV18
len: 14
d_gene: TRBD1
CDR3nt: TGTGCCAGCTCACCCATACAGGGGGAAGGGGCCCAGCATTTT
CDR3aa: CASSPIQGEGAQHF

abundance: few
j_gene: TRBJ1-2
v_gene: TRBV19
len: 13
d_gene: NA
CDR3nt: TGTGCCAGTAGTATGAGTCCAGGGTCCTCTTTTTCGTTC
CDR3aa: CASSMSPGSSFSF

abundance: NA
j_gene: TRBJ1-1
v_gene: TRBV2
len: 14
d_gene: NA
CDR3nt: TGTGCCAGCAGGGGGGGGCCCGGGTTCACTGAAGCTTTCTTT
CDR3aa: CASRGGPGFTEAFF

abundance: few
j_gene: TRBJ1-4
v_gene: TRBV4-3
len: 15
d_gene: TRBD1
CDR3nt: TGCGCCAGCAGCCAAGACGCAGGGGGACCTGAAAAACTGTTTTTT
CDR3aa: CASSQDAGGPEKLFF

abundance: NA
j_gene: TRBJ1-6
v_gene: TRBV5-6
len: 17
d_gene: NA
CDR3nt: TGTGCCAGCAGCCACCGAAGGAGCCCATTAGATAATTCACCCCTCCACTTT
CDR3aa: CASSHRRSPLDNSPLHF

abundance: NA
j_gene: TRBJ1-4
v_gene: TRBV4-3
len: 13
d_gene: NA
CDR3nt: TGCGCCAGCAGCCTCGCAGGGGCGGAAAAACTGTTTTTT
CDR3aa: CASSLAGAEKLFF

abundance: NA
j_gene: TRBJ1-5
v_gene: TRBV7-9
len: 15
d_gene: TRBD1
CDR3nt: TGTGCCAGCAGCTACGGACAGGGGGGTAATCAGCCCCAGCATTTT
CDR3aa: CASSYGQGGNQPQHF

abundance: NA
j_gene: TRBJ1-1
v_gene: TRBV25-1
len: 11
d_gene: NA
CDR3nt: TGTGCCAGCAGTGAACAGCGGAAAGCTTTCTTT
CDR3aa: CASSEQRKAFF

abundance: once
j_gene: TRBJ1-5
v_gene: TRBV4-3
len: 16
d_gene: NA
CDR3nt: TGCGCCAGCAGCCAGGAAGCTCAGGGATTAGCTCAGCCCCAGCATTTT
CDR3aa: CASSQEAQGLAQPQHF

abundance: NA
j_gene: TRBJ1-4
v_gene: TRBV7-8
len: 18
d_gene: TRBD1
CDR3nt: TGTGCCAGCAGCTATGCCGGGACAGGGGGTCAGTTTAATGAAAAACTGTTTTTT
CDR3aa: CASSYAGTGGQFNEKLFF

abundance: NA
j_gene: TRBJ1-5
v_gene: TRBV7-6
len: 17
d_gene: TRBD1
CDR3nt: TGTGCCAGCAGCCAAGGACAGGGATTAGTTAGCAATCAGCCCCAGCATTTT
CDR3aa: CASSQGQGLVSNQPQHF

abundance: few
j_gene: TRBJ1-5
v_gene: TRBV6-5
len: 13
d_gene: NA
CDR3nt: TGTGCCAGCAGCCTCAGGGCAAATCAGCCCCAGCATTTT
CDR3aa: CASSLRANQPQHF

abundance: NA
j_gene: TRBJ2-2
v_gene: TRBV12-5
len: 12
d_gene: NA
CDR3nt: TGTGCTAGTGGACCAGGGTCCGGGGAGCTGTTTTTT
CDR3aa: CASGPGSGELFF

abundance: NA
j_gene: TRBJ2-7
v_gene: TRBV7-7
len: 13
d_gene: NA
CDR3nt: TGTGCCAGCAGCTCAAATCCAGGGGACGAGCAGTACTTC
CDR3aa: CASSSNPGDEQYF

abundance: NA
j_gene: TRBJ1-4
v_gene: TRBV12-3/TRBV12-4
len: 13
d_gene: TRBD1
CDR3nt: TGTGCCAGCAACAGGGGCGATAATGAAAAACTGTTTTTT
CDR3aa: CASNRGDNEKLFF

abundance: NA
j_gene: TRBJ2-3
v_gene: TRBV6-2/TRBV6-3
len: 15
d_gene: NA
CDR3nt: TGTGCCAGCAGTTACTCACGGCAGGGTACAGATACGCAGTATTTT
CDR3aa: CASSYSRQGTDTQYF